This TCR beta chain stems from a study of cytomegalovirus exposure and HLA in healthy donors. This CDR3 contains 17 residues. Germline V gene lookup returns CDR1 LNHDA and CDR2 SQIVND (reference sequence). Trimming at V came to 0 bases and at J to 2 bases, leaving 8 bases not matched to a gene. General study results and limits: An analysis that was carried out later associated 15,000 to 20,000 TCR beta sequences with HLA alleles at 0.05 false discovery rate.

About this clone itself: Its matching antigen is unknown.

Researchers ran the PCR with 60 Vbeta and 13 Jbeta primers. The table came from immunoSEQ multiplex PCR; TCRdb's copy has only in-frame clones and leaves some out. The data hold around 100,000 clones, with 75% to 85% observed a single time. This TCR was sampled from a woman younger than 30 in good health and CMV-seronegative. The V and J genes are TRBV19 and TRBJ2-5; 8 bases align to TRBD1. Sequencing was performed on PBMCs. The CDR3 sequence: CASSIDRNYRGQETQYF. The CDR3 DNA is TGTGCCAGTAGTATAGATCGGAACTACAGGGGGCAAGAGACCCAGTACTTC.